The 19 T cell receptor beta chains below were found in one sample sequenced in a study of T cell responses to AZD1222 COVID-19 vaccine. Data came from immunoSEQ multiplex PCR; TCRdb stores just in-frame clones and leaves some out. The profile shows about 150,000 clones, around 94% of them singletons. The sample consisted of peripheral blood, taken on day 0 of AZD1222 vaccination. These receptors originate from an adult in good health.

The J gene is TRBJ2-1, the V gene TRBV3-1 (or the pseudogene TRBV3-2), with no clear D. This CDR3 has 12 amino acids. Between the trimmed V and J ends, which lost 2 bases and 6 bases, there was a span of 5 bases. Germline CDR1 reads LGHDT; CDR2 reads YNNKEL (reference sequence). The CDR3 coding sequence is TGTGCCAGCAGCCAATCTGCCAATGAGCAGTTCTTC. Its translation: CASSQSANEQFF.

This clone has a count of ten or more. The chain is built from TRBV6-2 or TRBV6-3 and TRBJ1-4, with 7 bases matching TRBD1. Unmatched junction bases numbered 6, after V lost 2 bases and J lost 6 bases. The CDR3 is 15 residues long. Germline values: CDR1 MNHEY, CDR2 SVGEGT. Written as DNA, the CDR3 is TGTGCCAGCAGTTACGCGGACAGGAAGGATGAAAAACTGTTTTTT. Protein product: CASSYADRKDEKLFF.

CDR3 bases: TGCGCCAGCAGCCCGCGGACATTAGGGGATGGTTCACCCCTCCACTTT. As protein: CASSPRTLGDGSPLHF. V and J are TRBV5-1 and TRBJ1-6; D perhaps matches TRBD1 (5 bases). V shed 4 bases and J shed 9 bases, with 20 bases lying between them. The CDR3 is 16 residues long. Per germline, CDR1 SGHRS and CDR2 YFSETQ.

Written as DNA, the CDR3 is TGTGCCACCAGTGATAAAAGGGACAGGAGCTTACAGCCCCAGCATTTT. Protein: CATSDKRDRSLQPQHF. This chain uses TRBV24-1 with TRBJ1-5; 8 nucleotides align to TRBD1. This CDR3 is built from 16 residues. J gave up 7 bases and V 3 bases, and 10 bases lay outside the gene matches. Germline V gene data show CDR1 as KGHDR and CDR2 as SFDVKD.

V gene TRBV2 combines with J gene TRBJ1-1; D ambiguous. The V end was cut by 3 bases, the J end by 1 base, with 6 bases between. Germline V lookup: CDR1 SNHLY, CDR2 FYNNEI. The CDR3 spans 13 residues. The CDR3 spells CASSEGTNTEAFF. DNA of the CDR3: TGTGCCAGCAGTGAGGGCACGAACACTGAAGCTTTCTTT.

The chain links TRBV7-6 to TRBJ2-2, with 9 bases identical to TRBD1. Germline V gene lookup returns CDR1 SGHVS and CDR2 FNYEAQ. The CDR3 extends over 15 amino acids. V shed 5 bases and J 6 bases; nucleotides not matched to a gene: 7. In nucleotides, the CDR3 is TGTGCCAGCAGCCCCGGGGACAGGGTGTCCGGGGAGCTGTTTTTT. Translated, it gives CASSPGDRVSGELFF.

V usage is TRBV12-3 or TRBV12-4 and J usage is TRBJ2-3; D gene uncertain. V was trimmed by 0 bases and J by 5 bases, leaving 6 bases between them. This CDR3 comprises 13 residues. CDR3 in amino acids: CASSLAPEDTQYF. CDR3 coding DNA: TGTGCCAGCAGTTTAGCGCCAGAAGATACGCAGTATTTT.

The rearrangement uses TRBV27 and TRBJ2-1; weak D call: TRBD1 (6 bases). Trimming shortened V by 3 bases and J by 0 bases, and 12 bases separated the two germline ends. The germline V gene has CDR1 MNHEY and CDR2 SMNVEV (reference sequence). The length of the CDR3 is 16 residues. DNA of the CDR3: TGTGCCAGCAGTTTGTGGGACACCAGCTCCTACAATGAGCAGTTCTTC. Translating gives CASSLWDTSSYNEQFF.

V and J are TRBV4-2 and TRBJ1-5; the D is unclear. The CDR3 extends over 15 amino acids. Germline V gene lookup returns CDR1 LGHNA and CDR2 YNFKEQ. With 0 bases removed from V and 0 bases from J, the gap between germline ends came to 6 bases. The CDR3 here is CASSQEAYSNQPQHF. The DNA for the CDR3 is TGTGCCAGCAGCCAAGAGGCTTATAGCAATCAGCCCCAGCATTTT.

The chain uses TRBV6-1 and TRBJ1-3; 8 bases map to TRBD1. From germline, CDR1 is MNHNS and CDR2 SASEGT. This CDR3 spans 18 amino acids. V dropped 1 base and J dropped 0; count of bases not matched to a gene: 8. Here the CDR3 DNA reads TGTGCCAGCAGTGAAGTCCCCGGACAGGGTGACTCTGGAAACACCATATATTTT. It is translated as CASSEVPGQGDSGNTIYF.

The chain links TRBV19 to TRBJ1-2; a possible D gene is TRBD1 (5 bases). Trimming shortened V by 3 bases and J by 4 bases, and 9 bases separated the two germline ends. The germline V gene has CDR1 LNHDA and CDR2 SQIVND (reference sequence). This CDR3 is built from 13 residues. The CDR3 DNA reads as TGTGCCAGTAGTATGGGGGGACTCTATGGCTACACCTTC. Amino acid sequence: CASSMGGLYGYTF.

The chain carries TRBV7-9 and TRBJ1-6; D uncertain. Trimming left V 2 bases short and J 7 bases short, with 18 bases between. The CDR3 runs to 17 residues. Germline CDR1 and CDR2: SEHNR and FQNEAQ (reference sequence). CDR3 amino acids: CASSLSAAGVENSPLHF. CDR3 in DNA: TGTGCCAGCAGCTTATCCGCGGCCGGGGTAGAGAATTCACCCCTCCACTTT.

J is TRBJ1-1 and V is TRBV5-5; D uncertain. Germline values: CDR1 SGHKS, CDR2 YYEKEE (reference sequence). V lost 1 base, J lost 0 bases, and 7 bases lay in between. The CDR3 consists of 14 residues. For the CDR3, the DNA is TGTGCCAGCAGCTTGTTGCTCCTGAACACTGAAGCTTTCTTT. Encoded protein: CASSLLLLNTEAFF.

The genes are TRBV19 and TRBJ1-5; D is unclear. Trimming shortened V by 5 bases and J by 0 bases, and 11 bases separated the two germline ends. The germline V gene has CDR1 LNHDA and CDR2 SQIVND (reference sequence). The CDR3 runs to 15 residues. CDR3 sequence (DNA): TGTGCCAGTAGTGAGACGGGCCTTAGCAATCAGCCCCAGCATTTT. This encodes CASSETGLSNQPQHF.

The chain uses TRBV27 and TRBJ2-7; no reliable D call. Deletions cut 7 bases from V and 4 bases from J, with 8 bases between. CDR1 and CDR2 (germline): MNHEY, SMNVEV (reference sequence). This CDR3 spans 11 amino acids. The CDR3 reads CASTNGYEQYV. The CDR3 DNA reads TGTGCCAGCACAAATGGGTACGAGCAGTACGTC.

The chain recombines TRBV9 with TRBJ1-6, with 9 positions matching TRBD1. This CDR3 is built from 16 residues. From germline, CDR1 is SGDLS and CDR2 YYNGEE. V trimming: 5 bases; J trimming: 8 bases; junction bases outside the gene matches: 11. CDR3 coding DNA: TGTGCCAGCAGGGGCCACGGGACAGGGTTGGATTCACCCCTCCACTTT. It yields the protein CASRGHGTGLDSPLHF.

The J gene is TRBJ1-1, the V gene TRBV16; D gene ambiguous. Trimming pared 0 bases from V and 5 bases from J, leaving 7 bases between. CDR3 length: 13 residues. The V gene's germline CDR1 is KGHSY and CDR2 FQNENV. The CDR3 loop is CASSQSIGTEAFF. Written as DNA, the CDR3 is TGTGCCAGCAGCCAATCAATAGGTACTGAAGCTTTCTTT.

V is TRBV28 and J is TRBJ1-2, with 8 bases matching TRBD1. The trim removed 4 bases at V and 0 bases at J, leaving 4 bases unmatched. This CDR3 is 15 amino acids long. Germline CDR1 reads MDHEN; CDR2 reads SYDVKM. CDR3 in amino acids: CASSSGQASNYGYTF. In nucleotides, the CDR3 is TGTGCCAGCAGTTCGGGACAGGCATCTAACTATGGCTACACCTTC.

This clone was recorded only once. This sequence joins TRBV12-3 or TRBV12-4 and TRBJ1-1, with TRBD1 matching 7 bases. The CDR3 covers 12 residues. V gave up 4 bases and J gave up 10 bases; unmatched junction bases: 6. The CDR3, as DNA: TGTGCCAGCAGTTCGCGAGACAGGGTAGCTTTCTTT. Translated: CASSSRDRVAFF.